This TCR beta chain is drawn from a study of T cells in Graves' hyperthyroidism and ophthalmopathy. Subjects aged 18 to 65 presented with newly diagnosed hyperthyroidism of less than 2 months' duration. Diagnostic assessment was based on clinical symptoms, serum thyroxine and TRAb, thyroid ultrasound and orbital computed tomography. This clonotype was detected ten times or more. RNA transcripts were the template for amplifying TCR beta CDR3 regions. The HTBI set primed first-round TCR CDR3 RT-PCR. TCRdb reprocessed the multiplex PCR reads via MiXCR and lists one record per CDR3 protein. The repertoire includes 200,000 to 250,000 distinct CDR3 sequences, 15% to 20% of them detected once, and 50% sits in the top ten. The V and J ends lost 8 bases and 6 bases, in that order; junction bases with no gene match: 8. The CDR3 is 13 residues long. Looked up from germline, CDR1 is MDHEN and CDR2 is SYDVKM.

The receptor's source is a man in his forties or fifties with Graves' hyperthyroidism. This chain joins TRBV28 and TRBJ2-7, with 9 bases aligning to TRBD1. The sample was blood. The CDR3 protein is CASGSGTGLEQYF. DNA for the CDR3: TGTGCCAGCGGCTCCGGGACAGGGCTCGAGCAGTACTTC.